This paragraph reports one T cell receptor (beta chain). This sample was taken from a study of blood T cell repertoires in COVID-19. Whole-study context: Italy, Spain and the United States were the sources of the convalescent and acute COVID-19 samples. Sources were T cells, B-cell-depleted T cells, or PBMCs; the material itself was cDNA or gDNA.

Original analysis: Reference gene primer amplification gave nucleated cell count estimates. TCRdb keeps only in-frame clones here, not all; method: immunoSEQ multiplex PCR. The D gene and trimming were derived from the DNA, and the V and J assignments and clone size from that table. The sample carries approximately 190,000 clones, 70% to 90% recorded once. The clonotype comes from a woman aged 40 to 50 who had recovered from COVID-19. The sequenced sample consisted of peripheral blood.

The CDR3 loop reads CAWSVTEYGYTF. In nucleotides, the CDR3 is TGTGCCTGGAGTGTAACGGAGTATGGCTACACCTTC. The chain combines TRBV30 with TRBJ1-2; D gene unclear. V was clipped by 0 bases and J by 5 bases, with 7 bases between them. The length of the CDR3 is 12 residues. CDR1 and CDR2 (germline): GTSNPN, SVGIG (reference sequence).